These 12 T cell receptor beta chains were sequenced from one sample in a study of cytomegalovirus exposure and HLA in healthy donors. Primers for the PCR totalled 60 Vbeta and 13 Jbeta. Here immunoSEQ multiplex PCR was the method, and the copy in TCRdb shows in-frame clones only, minus some. In the table there are about 130,000 clones, just over 75% of which are singletons. Sequencing input: PBMCs. Receptors originate from a woman aged 45-60 years in good health and CMV-seronegative.

The V and J genes are TRBV28 and TRBJ1-4; TRBD1 aligns across 12 bases. Germline V CDR1 and CDR2: MDHEN, SYDVKM. CDR3 length equals 15 residues. J gave up 8 bases and V 4 bases, and 5 bases lay outside the gene matches. CDR3 DNA: TGTGCCAGCAGTTCCTCAGGGACAGGGGGCGAAAAACTGTTTTTT. Translated, it gives CASSSSGTGGEKLFF.

This clone was found a few times. V gene TRBV29-1 combines with J gene TRBJ1-1; 8 nucleotides match TRBD1. V lost 4 bases and J lost 4; bases outside the gene matches: 5. In germline, CDR1 is SQVTM, CDR2 ANQGSEA. There are 13 residues in the CDR3. CDR3 in DNA: TGCAGCGTTGGTTGGCAGGGGGCCACTGAAGCTTTCTTT. Translated: CSVGWQGATEAFF.

The J gene is TRBJ1-1, the V gene TRBV6-5; perhaps TRBD1 as D (5 bases). V was cut by 5 bases and J by 7 bases, with 17 bases left in between. The CDR3 is 14 residues long. CDR1 and CDR2 from the germline V gene are MNHEY and SVGAGI. The CDR3 loop is CASSRGSGDCEAFF. DNA of the CDR3: TGTGCCAGCAGTCGGGGCTCGGGGGATTGTGAAGCTTTCTTT.

With regard to this clone: One end of the junction is discordant with germline, which a read error may explain. The chain recombines TRBV15 with TRBJ1-5; no definite D call. The CDR3 totals 15 residues. The germline V gene has CDR1 LNHNV and CDR2 YYDKDF (reference sequence). The CDR3 DNA reads as TGTGCCACCAGCACCGCGGGGAATAGGAATCAGCCCCAGAATTTT. Translation: CATSTAGNRNQPQNF.

The V call is TRBV28, the J call TRBJ1-4; D unclear. This CDR3 region has 15 residues. The germline V gene has CDR1 MDHEN and CDR2 SYDVKM. Trimming removed 6 bases from V and 15 bases from J, with 26 bases in between. CDR3 amino acids: CASSSLTGESLVLFF. CDR3 coding DNA: TGTGCCAGCAGCTCCCTGACCGGGGAGAGTTTAGTTTTGTTTTTT.

The chain is built from TRBV11-3 and TRBJ2-6; 7 positions match TRBD2. The germline V gene encodes CDR1 SGHNT and CDR2 YENEEA. The length of the CDR3 is 15 residues. V trimming: 7 bases; J trimming: 3 bases; junction bases outside the gene matches: 6. The CDR3 protein is CASNPGGVGANVLTF. In DNA, the CDR3 is TGTGCCAGCAACCCTGGGGGGGTTGGGGCCAACGTCCTGACTTTC.

This clone has just one count. The chain combines TRBV19 with TRBJ1-1; no definite D call. This CDR3 is built from 15 residues. Trimming shortened V by 4 bases and J by 2 bases, and 14 bases separated the two germline ends. The germline V gene has CDR1 LNHDA and CDR2 SQIVND (reference sequence). The CDR3 loop is CASSTGFGLNTEAFF. Here the CDR3 DNA reads TGTGCCAGTAGTACGGGGTTTGGACTTAACACTGAAGCTTTCTTT.

V usage is TRBV23-1 and J usage is TRBJ2-1; D perhaps matches TRBD1 (6 bases). TRBV23-1 is an ORF, and what it does is uncertain. V dropped 1 base and J dropped 5 bases, with 18 bases sitting between them. The CDR3 loop spans 17 amino acids. CDR3: CASSQCLQGIKDNEQFF. Here the CDR3 DNA reads TGCGCCAGCAGTCAATGTCTACAGGGAATTAAGGACAATGAGCAGTTCTTC.

The chain links TRBV13 to TRBJ2-7; 10 bases fit TRBD2. V shed 0 bases, J shed 6 bases, and the junction held 5 bases outside the gene matches. Per germline, CDR1 PRHDT and CDR2 FYEKMQ (reference sequence). The CDR3 has 15 residues. CDR3 sequence (DNA): TGTGCCAGCAGCTTAGGGCGGACTAGCGGTTCCGAGCAGTACGTC. Translating gives CASSLGRTSGSEQYV.

The J gene is TRBJ2-2, the V gene TRBV7-3; tentative D call: TRBD1 (6 bases). V was trimmed by 5 bases and J by 4 bases, leaving 14 bases between them. CDR1 is SGHTA and CDR2 is FQGTGA in the germline V gene. The CDR3 has 15 residues. The CDR3 here is CASSPQGSSTGELFF. Here the CDR3 DNA reads TGTGCCAGCAGCCCCCAGGGGTCGAGCACCGGGGAGCTGTTTTTT. Drawing the rest from reference TRBV7-3 and TRBJ2-2, the complete variable domain is GAGVSQTPSNKVTEKGKYVELRCDPISGHTALYWYRQSLGQGPEFLIYFQGTGAADDSGLPNDRFFAVRPEGSVSTLKIQRTERGDSAVYLCASSPQGSSTGELFFGEGSRLTVL.

The J gene is TRBJ2-5, the V gene TRBV10-3; the match to TRBD1 covers 8 bases. The J call may be faulty, since TRBJ2-7 better matches the DNA end. From germline, CDR1 is ENHRY and CDR2 SYGVKD. CDR3 length equals 16 residues. This CDR3 is CAISDSGTGSSYEQYF. CDR3 nucleotide sequence: TGTGCCATCAGTGACTCCGGGACAGGCAGCTCCTACGAGCAGTACTTC.

The chain's CDR3 is CASSQGNSGSYEQYF. CDR3 sequence (DNA): TGCGCCAGCAGCCAAGGAAATAGCGGGAGCTACGAGCAGTACTTC. The chain is built from TRBV4-1 and TRBJ2-7; 9 bases are shared with TRBD2. Germline trimming cut 1 base from V and 3 bases from J; bases unmatched to any gene: 4. CDR1 is MGHRA, CDR2 YSYEKL, per germline. The CDR3 runs to 15 residues.